Here is one T cell receptor (beta chain) with its context. Deep level was the assay's run setting. The data were produced by immunoSEQ multiplex PCR, yet TCRdb's version contains in-frame clones alone and is incomplete. The sample lists millions of clones, more than 80% occurring once. This specimen belongs to a study of shared clonotypes between healthy human individuals. The junction had 5 bases not matched to a gene; V was cut back by 4 bases and J by 9 bases. The CDR3 has 15 residues. This chain connects TRBV23-1 to TRBJ2-1; TRBD2 matches at 14 bases. TRBV23-1 is marked as an open reading frame, function uncertain. The sequenced sample was naive CD4+ T cells sorted from blood. Stated subset: CD45RA+ positively selected. The source is a man younger than 35 in good health. The CDR3 nucleotides are TGCGCCAGCAGTCTCGGACTAGCGGGGGGCGGTGAGCAGTTCTTC. Protein: CASSLGLAGGGEQFF.